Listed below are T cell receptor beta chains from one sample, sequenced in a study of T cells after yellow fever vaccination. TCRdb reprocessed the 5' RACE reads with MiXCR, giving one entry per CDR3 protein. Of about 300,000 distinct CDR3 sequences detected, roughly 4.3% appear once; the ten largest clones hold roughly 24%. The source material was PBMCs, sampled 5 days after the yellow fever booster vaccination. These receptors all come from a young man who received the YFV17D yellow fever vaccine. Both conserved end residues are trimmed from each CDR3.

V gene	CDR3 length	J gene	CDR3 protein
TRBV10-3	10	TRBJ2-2	AIGKTDGELF
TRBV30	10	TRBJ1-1	AWSSSGGRAF
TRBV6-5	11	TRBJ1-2	ASSRSSNYGYT
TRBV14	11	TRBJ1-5	ASSQVGDHNQH
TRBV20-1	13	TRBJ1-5	SASLSDRAGQPQH
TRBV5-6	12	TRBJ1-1	ASSPGDRNTEAF
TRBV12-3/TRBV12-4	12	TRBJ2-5	ASSVYQQGETQY
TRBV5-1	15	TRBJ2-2	ASSLEPGWRNTGELF
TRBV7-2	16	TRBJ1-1	ASSDTGRGWRGNTEAF
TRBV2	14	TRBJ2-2	ASSDGSLAYTGELF
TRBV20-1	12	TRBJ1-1	SALAPLGYTEAF
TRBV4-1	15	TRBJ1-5	ASSRVPSGTGKQPQH
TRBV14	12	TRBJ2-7	ASSPEPLSYEQY
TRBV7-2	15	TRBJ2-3	ASSSPRGGLTTDTQY
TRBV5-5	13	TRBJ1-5	ASSSRGDRNQPQH
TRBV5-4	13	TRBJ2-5	ASSLRVATGETQY
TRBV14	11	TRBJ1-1	ASSRNRNTEAF
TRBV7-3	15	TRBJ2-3	ASSLSSRGGGTDTQY
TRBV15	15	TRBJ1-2	ATSRALLGGASYGYT
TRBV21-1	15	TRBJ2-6	ASSKGNKTSGANVLT
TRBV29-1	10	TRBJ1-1	SLTEINTEAF
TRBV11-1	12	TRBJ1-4	ASSLSDLNEKLF
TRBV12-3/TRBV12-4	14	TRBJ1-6	ASTPSGASSNSPLH
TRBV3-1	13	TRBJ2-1	ASSPRLGSYNEQF
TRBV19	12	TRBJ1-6	ATRLLGMGSPLH
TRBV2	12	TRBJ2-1	ATSGGLGYNEQF